This T cell receptor (beta chain) was sequenced during a study of human T cells and chemical hapten exposure. From the RACE reads, TCRdb called clonotypes with MiXCR, one entry per CDR3 protein. The sample comprises 300,000 to 400,000 distinct CDR3 sequences, around 6.9% of which are singletons, and approximately 8% rests with the top ten. Germline V gene sequence: CDR1 LGHDT, CDR2 YNNKEL (reference sequence). V was pared by 0 bases and J by 6 bases, with 12 bases of the junction left unmatched. The CDR3 has 18 amino acids. This clonotype came up many times. Antigen specificity is unknown. Sample time point: patch test 1, 2 weeks after DPC sensitization. Indicated treatment: therapeutic diphenylcyclopropenone sensitization with weekly scalp DPC. Broader study findings: More PT1 expanded TCRs went with higher patch test scores. Alopecia affected the donors, so their immune response may differ from healthy people's.

This TCR derives from a woman aged 18-29 years with alopecia areata. Some clones in this sample may be carry-over from other donors' samples. Material: whole blood, obtained in connection with sensitization to the hapten diphenylcyclopropenone (DPC). The chain joins TRBV3-1 to TRBJ2-3; 10 positions match TRBD2. The CDR3 is CASSQESESGGAWDTQYF. CDR3 DNA: TGTGCCAGCAGCCAAGAATCAGAAAGCGGGGGGGCTTGGGATACGCAGTATTTT.